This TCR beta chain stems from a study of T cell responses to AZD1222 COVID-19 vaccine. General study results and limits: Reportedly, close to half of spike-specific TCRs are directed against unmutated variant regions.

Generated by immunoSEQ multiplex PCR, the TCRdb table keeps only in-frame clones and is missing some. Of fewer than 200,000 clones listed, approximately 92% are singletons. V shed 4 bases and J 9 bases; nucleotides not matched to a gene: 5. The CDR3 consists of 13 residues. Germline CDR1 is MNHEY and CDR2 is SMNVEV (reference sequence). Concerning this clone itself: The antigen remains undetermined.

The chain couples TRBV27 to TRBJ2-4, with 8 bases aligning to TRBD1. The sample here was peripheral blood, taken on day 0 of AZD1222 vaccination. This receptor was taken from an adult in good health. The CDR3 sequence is CASSSRTGIIQYF. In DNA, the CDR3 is TGTGCCAGCAGTTCACGGACAGGGATCATTCAGTACTTC.